A selection of T cell receptor beta chains follows, all from one sample in a study of T cell responses to AZD1222 COVID-19 vaccine. Sequencing was performed with immunoSEQ multiplex PCR; in TCRdb, only in-frame clones are kept and a portion is missing. The sample records 99,000 or so clones, around 90% being singletons. Sequenced here: peripheral blood, sampled on day 0 of AZD1222 vaccination. The receptors originated from an adult in good health. Both conserved end residues are part of each CDR3. D genes are given only for firm matches. Clone size is not always given. Where it is, it says once, few, many or a class for expanded clones.

.	TRBV24-1	.	TRBJ2-3	CATSDFSDRTDTQYF	TGTGCCACCAGTGATTTCTCCGACCGCACGGATACGCAGTATTTT
TRBD1	TRBV20-1	.	TRBJ1-2	CSAWTGGYTF	TGCAGTGCTTGGACAGGAGGCTACACCTTC
.	TRBV10-3	.	TRBJ1-4	CAISESRGSREKLFF	TGTGCCATCAGTGAGTCGAGGGGTTCTAGGGAAAAACTGTTTTTT
TRBD1	TRBV6-1	.	TRBJ1-2	CASSGTGQGADGYTF	TGTGCCAGCAGTGGAACGGGACAGGGGGCTGATGGCTACACCTTC
.	TRBV14	.	TRBJ1-4	CASNSDRVEKLFF	TGTGCCAGCAACTCCGATCGGGTTGAAAAACTGTTTTTT
.	TRBV25-1	.	TRBJ1-3	CASSELGGGNTIYF	TGTGCCAGCAGTGAATTAGGCGGCGGAAACACCATATATTTT
.	TRBV3-1/TRBV3-2	.	TRBJ1-1	CASSPRERVAFF	TGTGCCAGCAGCCCCAGGGAAAGGGTAGCTTTCTTT
TRBD2	TRBV6-2/TRBV6-3	few	TRBJ2-5	CASSGGLAVEKTQYF	TGTGCCAGCAGTGGGGGACTAGCGGTCGAAAAGACCCAGTACTTC
.	TRBV5-1	.	TRBJ1-5	CASSDGYSNQPQHF	TGCGCCAGCAGCGACGGCTATAGCAATCAGCCCCAGCATTTT
.	TRBV21-1	.	TRBJ2-2	CASSRGTGELFF	TGTGCCAGCAGCAGGGGGACCGGGGAGCTGTTTTTT
.	TRBV4-3	.	TRBJ1-1	CASSQGTVNTEAFF	TGCGCCAGCAGCCAAGGGACTGTGAACACTGAAGCTTTCTTT
TRBD1	TRBV9	.	TRBJ2-5	CASSAEGTGWGETQYF	TGTGCCAGCAGCGCAGAAGGGACAGGGTGGGGGGAGACCCAGTACTTC
.	TRBV19	.	TRBJ1-5	CASSMVGAGNQPQHF	TGTGCCAGTAGTATGGTAGGGGCTGGCAATCAGCCCCAGCATTTT
.	TRBV5-1	.	TRBJ2-2	CASSTGPVRTGELFF	TGTGCCAGCAGCACCGGGCCCGTTCGTACCGGGGAGCTGTTTTTT
.	TRBV1	.	TRBJ2-1	CTSSQDWWSSGDLEFF	TGCACCAGCAGCCAAGATTGGTGGAGTAGCGGAGATCTGGAGTTCTTC
TRBD1	TRBV10-3	.	TRBJ1-1	CAITLTGGGTEAFF	TGTGCCATCACTTTGACAGGGGGCGGCACTGAAGCTTTCTTT
.	TRBV20-1	few	TRBJ1-2	CSASEGGGYTF	TGCAGTGCTAGTGAGGGAGGGGGCTACACCTTC
TRBD2	TRBV15	.	TRBJ2-1	CATGRRLAGGYNEQFF	TGTGCCACCGGCAGGCGGCTAGCGGGGGGTTACAATGAGCAGTTCTTC
TRBD1	TRBV7-3	few	TRBJ1-1	CASSVLGGGNTEAFF	TGTGCCAGCAGCGTCCTAGGGGGCGGTAACACTGAAGCTTTCTTT
.	TRBV12-3/TRBV12-4	.	TRBJ1-3	CASSEKGNTIYF	TGTGCCAGCAGTGAGAAAGGAAACACCATATATTTT
.	TRBV3-1/TRBV3-2	.	TRBJ1-1	CASSGTGSPTFF	TGTGCCAGCAGCGGAACCGGGAGTCCGACTTTCTTT
.	TRBV12-3/TRBV12-4	.	TRBJ1-5	CASSLIQGLPQHF	TGTGCCAGCAGTTTAATTCAGGGGCTGCCCCAGCATTTT
.	TRBV7-2	.	TRBJ1-1	CASSPRDTHNTEAFF	TGTGCCAGCAGCCCCCGGGACACACATAACACTGAAGCTTTCTTT
.	TRBV6-5	few	TRBJ2-7	CASSYSGGFSSYEQYF	TGTGCCAGCAGTTATAGCGGCGGCTTCAGCTCCTACGAGCAGTACTTC
TRBD1	TRBV19	few	TRBJ1-2	CASRTGGVGYGYTF	TGTGCCAGTCGGACAGGGGGAGTTGGGTATGGCTACACCTTC
.	TRBV4-3	once	TRBJ2-3	CASSQELGPLPGDTQYF	TGCGCCAGCAGCCAAGAGCTCGGGCCGCTCCCGGGTGATACGCAGTATTTT
.	TRBV18	.	TRBJ2-1	CASSPARTFSNEQFF	TGTGCCAGCTCACCGGCACGGACATTCTCCAATGAGCAGTTCTTC
TRBD1	TRBV5-1	.	TRBJ1-1	CASSPTGVGTEAFF	TGCGCCAGCAGCCCCACAGGGGTGGGGACTGAAGCTTTCTTT
TRBD1	TRBV5-1	.	TRBJ1-2	CASSLGQGARNGYTF	TGTGCCAGCAGCTTGGGACAGGGGGCGCGGAATGGCTACACCTTC
.	TRBV7-8	.	TRBJ1-4	CASSQLSSVRANEKLFF	TGTGCCAGCAGCCAACTTAGTAGCGTTCGGGCTAATGAAAAACTGTTTTTT
.	TRBV27	.	TRBJ2-1	CASSLSFPNEQFF	TGTGCCAGCAGTTTATCGTTTCCGAATGAGCAGTTCTTC
TRBD2	TRBV6-5	.	TRBJ2-1	CAAHARGGHNEQFF	TGTGCCGCACACGCTCGGGGGGGGCATAATGAGCAGTTCTTC
.	TRBV7-8	few	TRBJ2-7	CASSLFQGPSYEQYF	TGTGCCAGCAGCTTATTTCAGGGACCCTCCTACGAGCAGTACTTC
.	TRBV19	once	TRBJ1-4	CASSTASQSEILFF	TGTGCCAGTTCTACAGCCTCCCAAAGCGAAATACTGTTTTTT
.	TRBV28	.	TRBJ1-3	CASSLDTSSGNTIYF	TGTGCCAGCAGTTTAGACACAAGCTCTGGAAACACCATATATTTT